The rows below give T cell receptor beta chains drawn from one sample of a study of T and B cells in COVID-19 patients. TCRdb re-called the multiplex PCR reads with MiXCR, one entry per CDR3 protein. The sample has around 30,000 distinct CDR3 sequences, about 33% seen once; the top ten hold under 2%. Sequencing was performed on blood. All receptors come from a human donor who had recovered from COVID-19. CDR3s include the opening cysteine and the closing phenylalanine or tryptophan. The order of the fields is V gene, CDR3 protein.

TRBV20-1 | CSAPGGAGLDTQYF
TRBV30 | CARGQGGGSPLHF
TRBV5-6 | CASSPLPWPGPYGYTF
TRBV19 | CASSQQTGTNEKLFF
TRBV10-3 | CAISPATGAAYNEQFF
TRBV11-2 | CASSLLGDEQFF
TRBV18 | CASSRTDRTEQFF
TRBV18 | CASSPTGAARDTEAFF
TRBV5-6 | CASSLTGGDEQYF
TRBV12-3/TRBV12-4 | CASSPGTSRHYNEQFF
TRBV11-1 | CASSLGPNQPQHF
TRBV6-5 | CASFGPRSDGYTF
TRBV5-4 | CASSLAAFEVGGGPYNEQFF
TRBV12-3/TRBV12-4 | CASSLGGTGGGTGELFF
TRBV11-2 | CASSLVGRAGANVLTF
TRBV4-2 | CASSQESRTGNYGYTF
TRBV6-2/TRBV6-3 | CASSFAGGYGANVLTF
TRBV5-1 | CASSIRAPPAPRGYNEQFF
TRBV6-5 | CASSNTGIHEQYF
TRBV6-5 | CASSSRGDSPLHF
TRBV18 | CASSPTRDQPQHF
TRBV5-5 | CASSFLGDEQFF
TRBV27 | CASSPGTAGNSPLHF
TRBV19 | CASSIDRTVNYGYTF
TRBV20-1 | CSADPLDSSYEQYF
TRBV6-2/TRBV6-3 | CASSYVTGNQPQHF
TRBV6-2/TRBV6-3 | CASSYDGTPNGETQYF
TRBV5-4 | CASSLSGNNYCYTF
TRBV7-9 | CASSPVGANVLTF
TRBV19 | CASRGGNTGELFF
TRBV12-3/TRBV12-4 | CASTSGTEQFF
TRBV27 | CASSPSPGHFTYEQYF
TRBV20-1 | CSAPPDADTQYF
TRBV5-4 | CASSLGPGAVGEAFF
TRBV6-6 | CASSGQSYGYTF
TRBV5-6 | CASSFWGRSFYGYTF
TRBV20-1 | CSASGTGGLYEQYF
TRBV12-3/TRBV12-4 | CASMFLGGLYGYTF
TRBV6-5 | CASSYSEYTDREDYGYTF
TRBV19 | CASRTSGLNEQFF
TRBV7-6 | CASSLFGENEQFF
TRBV6-2/TRBV6-3 | CASSGTAEKLFF
TRBV11-1 | CASSRGLAGGGEQYF
TRBV27 | CASNGMNTEAFF
TRBV6-6 | CASSYRIDSYGYTF
TRBV5-6 | CASSPAQGGGGYTF
TRBV27 | CASSPGQAYEQYF
TRBV5-6 | CASSWTGYPYEQYF
TRBV6-2/TRBV6-3 | CASSVRQVNQPQHF
TRBV6-5 | CASRPSGAYGYTF
TRBV24-1 | CATSKTGGNQPQHF